A single sample gave rise to the 17 T cell receptor beta chains below, sequenced in a study of OX40 agonist ivuxolimab in advanced cancers. TCRdb's copy holds only in-frame clones and misses some; the assay was immunoSEQ multiplex PCR. There are approximately 80,000 clones in the sample; 90% occur only once, and 0.33% lies in the top ten. Sequences were derived from CD4+ or CD8+ T cells sorted from blood, sampled in a trial of the OX40 agonist ivuxolimab. The receptors originated from an adult with an advanced solid tumor such as melanoma, head and neck, liver or kidney cancer.

This clone was counted only a few times. The rearrangement links TRBV6-5 to TRBJ2-5, with 11 bases lining up with TRBD1. From germline, CDR1 is MNHEY and CDR2 SVGAGI. Trimming removed 6 bases from V and 7 bases from J; junction bases left unmatched: 10. The CDR3 is 15 residues long. This CDR3 reads CASSRGQGARWTQYF. CDR3 nucleotide sequence: TGTGCCAGCAGCCGCGGACAGGGGGCGCGGTGGACCCAGTACTTC.

The chain uses TRBV11-3 and TRBJ2-2; D perhaps matches TRBD2 (5 bases). Germline CDR1 SGHNT, CDR2 YENEEA. Between the trimmed V and J ends, which lost 5 bases and 4 bases, there was a span of 14 bases. The length of the CDR3 is 15 residues. In DNA form, the CDR3 reads TGTGCCAGCAGCCGACGGGGTGGTGGCACCGGGGAGCTGTTTTTT. Protein product: CASSRRGGGTGELFF.

This chain uses TRBV7-2 with TRBJ2-5, with 8 positions matching TRBD2. Germline CDR1 SGHTA, CDR2 FQGNSA. The ends lost 1 base at V and 4 bases at J; junction bases unmatched: 8. The CDR3 consists of 16 residues. CDR3 sequence reads: CASSLGIAGRGETQYF. The DNA for the CDR3 is TGTGCCAGCAGCTTAGGCATAGCGGGGCGGGGAGAGACCCAGTACTTC.

This chain links TRBV5-1 with TRBJ1-5; D unclear. Trimming shortened V by 5 bases and J by 10 bases, and 1 base separated the two germline ends. The CDR3 runs to 8 residues. From germline, CDR1 is SGHRS and CDR2 YFSETQ. The CDR3 DNA reads TGCGCCAGCAGTCCCCAGCATTTT. It encodes CASSPQHF. Complete variable domain (other parts from reference TRBV5-1 and TRBJ1-5): KAGVTQTPRYLIKTRGQQVTLSCSPISGHRSVSWYQQTPGQGLQFLFEYFSETQRNKGNFPGRFSGRQFSNSRSEMNVSTLELGDSALYLCASSPQHFGDGTRLSIL.

In nucleotides, the CDR3 is TGCGCCAGCTCACCAGCAGCGAAGGTGGAAGAGACCCAGTACTTC. As protein: CASSPAAKVEETQYF. The gene calls are TRBV5-1 and TRBJ2-5; no firm D call. V lost 7 bases to trimming and J lost 3 bases, with 19 bases between them. The CDR3 is 15 residues long. In germline, CDR1 is SGHRS, CDR2 YFSETQ.

The gene calls are TRBV5-1 and TRBJ2-2, with D possibly matching TRBD1 (6 bases). Germline assignment: CDR1 SGHRS and CDR2 YFSETQ. The germline V and J ends were trimmed by 0 bases and 5 bases, with 14 bases remaining between them. The CDR3 has 16 amino acids. CDR3 in DNA: TGCGCCAGCAGCTTGGAGGCAGGGGTTCAGACCGGGGAGCTGTTTTTT. Protein product: CASSLEAGVQTGELFF.

This rearrangement joins TRBV19 to TRBJ1-5; TRBD1 matches 8 bases. The germline CDR1 and CDR2 sequences are LNHDA and SQIVND (reference sequence). The CDR3 length is 15 residues. V gave up 9 bases and J gave up 4 bases; unmatched junction bases: 11. CDR3 protein: CASLQGAGLNQPQHF. The CDR3 region has the DNA TGTGCCAGCCTCCAGGGGGCTGGTTTAAATCAGCCCCAGCATTTT.

This clone appeared a single time. The chain couples TRBV19 to TRBJ1-1; D is perhaps TRBD1 (5 bases). V lost 4 bases to trimming and J lost 2 bases, with 14 bases between them. From germline, CDR1 is LNHDA and CDR2 SQIVND (reference sequence). This CDR3 is 15 amino acids long. The CDR3 loop is CASSKIAGENTEAFF. The CDR3 DNA follows: TGTGCCAGTAGTAAGATAGCGGGGGAAAACACTGAAGCTTTCTTT.

The count of this clone is one. V usage is TRBV23-1 and J usage is TRBJ2-2; tentatively, D is TRBD1 (6 bases). TRBV23-1 is identified as an open reading frame with a role that is uncertain. Trimming left V 3 bases short and J 0 bases short, with 14 bases between. The CDR3 runs 17 residues. This CDR3 is CASSHNLDRPNTGELFF. The CDR3 nucleotides are TGCGCCAGCAGTCACAACCTCGACAGGCCGAACACCGGGGAGCTGTTTTTT.

The chain couples TRBV6-5 to TRBJ2-5; weak D call: TRBD1 (6 bases). V shed 7 bases and J shed 5 bases, with 20 bases lying between them. This CDR3 region has 15 residues. Germline lookup yields CDR1 MNHEY and CDR2 SVGAGI. The CDR3 DNA follows: TGTGCCAGCATTATACAGGGAAGCAATTTCGAGACCCAGTACTTC. Translated: CASIIQGSNFETQYF.

This rearrangement joins TRBV11-2 to TRBJ2-7; no clear D. Trimming left V 4 bases short and J 3 bases short, with 10 bases between. CDR1 is SGHAT and CDR2 is FQNNGV in the germline V gene. This CDR3 is 13 amino acids long. CDR3 nucleotide sequence: TGTGCCAGCAGCTCCCGGGCCAGCTACGAGCAGTACGTC. Translating it yields CASSSRASYEQYV.

This clone was seen a few times. V and J are TRBV2 and TRBJ1-6; perhaps TRBD1 as D (6 bases). The CDR3 consists of 13 residues. V gave up 5 bases and J gave up 7 bases, with 9 bases separating them. Per germline, CDR1 SNHLY and CDR2 FYNNEI. CDR3 sequence (DNA): TGTGCCAGCAGTTACAGGGACAATTCACCCCTCCACTTT. It is translated as CASSYRDNSPLHF.

This sequence joins TRBV6-5 and TRBJ1-6; no clear D. Per germline, CDR1 MNHEY and CDR2 SVGAGI. The CDR3 totals 14 residues. V was cut by 2 bases and J by 14 bases, with 16 bases left in between. CDR3 sequence (DNA): TGTGCCAGCAGTTACCCAACCTCATTTCGAGCCCTCCACTTT. This gives the protein CASSYPTSFRALHF.

V usage is TRBV7-9 and J usage is TRBJ2-6; D not certain. This CDR3 has 15 amino acids. Between the trimmed V and J ends, which lost 0 bases and 3 bases, there was a span of 6 bases. The germline V gene has CDR1 SEHNR and CDR2 FQNEAQ (reference sequence). The chain's CDR3 is CASSLARLGANVLTF. CDR3 in DNA: TGTGCCAGCAGCTTAGCGAGGCTTGGGGCCAACGTCCTGACTTTC.

This clone was seen only a few times. The V and J genes are TRBV2 and TRBJ1-1; D is ambiguous. In germline, CDR1 is SNHLY, CDR2 FYNNEI. Deletions cut 10 bases from V and 3 bases from J, with 9 bases between. The CDR3 is 11 residues long. The CDR3 region has the DNA TGTGCCACCGGTATTCACACTGAAGCTTTCTTT. This gives the protein CATGIHTEAFF.

J is TRBJ2-1 and V is TRBV18; tentatively, D is TRBD1 or TRBD2 (5 bases each). Germline V gene data show CDR1 as KGHSH and CDR2 as LQKENI. V shed 0 bases and J shed 2 bases, with 5 bases lying between them. The CDR3 contains 14 residues. CDR3 nucleotide sequence: TGTGCCAGCTCACCACCGGGACCCTACAATGAGCAGTTCTTC. Residues: CASSPPGPYNEQFF.

The V call is TRBV6-5, the J call TRBJ1-2, with D hard to call. This CDR3 is 13 amino acids long. Trimming cost V 2 bases and J 2 bases, with 6 bases left between them. The germline V gene has CDR1 MNHEY and CDR2 SVGAGI. In DNA form, the CDR3 reads TGTGCCAGCAGTTACAGGCAGAACTATGGCTACACCTTC. It translates to CASSYRQNYGYTF.